The 21 T cell receptor beta chains listed next were all sequenced from one sample in a study of vaccination and CD4 T cells after COVID-19. Regarding time point: late sampling 161 to 241 days after vaccination in three convalescent patients. Specified treatment: roughly 10-day PBMC culture with coronavirus spike peptide pools or control peptides (ViraFEST assay). No cognate antigen is known for these TCRs. Oncomine TCR Beta short-read sequencing was applied to DNA from cultured CD4+ T cells. TCRdb redid the calling of the PCR reads with MiXCR, one entry per CDR3 protein. The table has some 24,000 distinct CDR3 sequences, under 50% seen once; the top ten hold roughly 4%. The sequencing here drew on CD4+ T cells from blood, cultured in vitro, taken about 7 months after SARS-CoV-2 vaccination. These receptors were taken from a human donor who had recovered from COVID-19.

J is TRBJ2-5 and V is TRBV7-2, with D perhaps given as TRBD1 or TRBD2 (6 bases each). The germline gives CDR1 SGHTA, CDR2 FQGNSA. The CDR3 totals 14 residues. Trimming removed 5 bases at V and 5 bases at J, with 15 bases between. The CDR3 sequence: CASSAGHGGETQYF. CDR3 in DNA: TGTGCCAGCAGCGCGGGACACGGCGGGGAGACCCAGTACTTC.

The chain carries TRBV20-1 and TRBJ2-1; D gene ambiguous. The V gene lost 0 bases and the J gene lost 4 bases, with 16 bases spanning the gap. The CDR3 runs 16 residues. Germline lookup yields CDR1 DFQATT and CDR2 SNEGSKA (reference sequence). The CDR3 bases are TGCAGTGCTAGAGATCACGGGCGGTTTGGTTACAATGAGCAGTTCTTC. Protein: CSARDHGRFGYNEQFF.

This clonotype has more than one count but fewer than ten. The genes are TRBV20-1 and TRBJ2-1; 12 nucleotides align to TRBD2. Germline assignment: CDR1 DFQATT and CDR2 SNEGSKA (reference sequence). The V segment lost 5 bases and the J segment 7 bases; nucleotides outside the gene matches: 6. This CDR3 spans 14 amino acids. Here the CDR3 reads CSARTSGRMNEQFF. CDR3 nucleotide sequence: TGCAGTGCTCGAACTAGCGGGAGGATGAATGAGCAGTTCTTC.

This clonotype was recorded a few times. This chain connects TRBV6-1 to TRBJ1-2; D is perhaps TRBD1 (5 bases). This CDR3 is 14 amino acids long. Germline V gene data show CDR1 as MNHNS and CDR2 as SASEGT. Trimming stripped 5 bases from V and 5 bases from J, with 15 bases between. The DNA for the CDR3 is TGTGCCAGCAGTCGCTCGGGACGGAGTTATGGCTACACCTTC. Its protein product is CASSRSGRSYGYTF.

This clonotype was seen a handful of times. This chain uses TRBV20-1 with TRBJ2-7; 9 bases match TRBD1. The trim removed 6 bases at V and 2 bases at J, leaving 2 bases unmatched. Germline CDR1 and CDR2: DFQATT and SNEGSKA (reference sequence). The CDR3 spans 12 residues. The CDR3 nucleotides read TGCAGTGCGGGACAGGGAACCTACGAGCAGTACTTC. This encodes CSAGQGTYEQYF.

V gene TRBV5-4 combines with J gene TRBJ2-2; D possibly corresponds to TRBD2 (6 bases). V dropped 4 bases and J dropped 2 bases, with 9 bases sitting between them. Per germline, CDR1 SGHNT and CDR2 YYREEE (reference sequence). The CDR3 consists of 14 residues. The CDR3 region has the DNA TGTGCCAGCAGCCGGGACTTTAACACCGGGGAGCTGTTTTTT. This codes for CASSRDFNTGELFF.

V is TRBV7-2 and J is TRBJ2-5; 11 bases agree with TRBD2. J lost 1 base, V lost 5 bases, and 9 bases had no gene match. CDR3 size: 17 residues. The V gene's germline CDR1 is SGHTA and CDR2 FQGNSA. CDR3 nucleotides: TGTGCCAGCAGCCGAGCCCCCGGGACTAGCGGCCAAGAGACCCAGTACTTC. Protein sequence: CASSRAPGTSGQETQYF.

This clonotype was observed once. The chain combines TRBV28 with TRBJ2-2; the D is unclear. Between the trimmed V and J ends, which lost 5 bases and 5 bases, there was a span of 18 bases. The CDR3 is 16 residues long. CDR1 and CDR2 (germline): MDHEN, SYDVKM. CDR3 protein: CASSGDKGMRTGELFF. CDR3 DNA: TGTGCCAGCAGTGGGGATAAGGGCATGAGGACCGGGGAGCTGTTTTTT. The full variable domain, in which reference TRBV28 and TRBJ2-2 provide the parts outside the CDR3, is DVKVTQSSRYLVKRTGEKVFLECVQDMDHENMFWYRQDPGLGLRLIYFSYDVKMKEKGDIPEGYSVSREKKERFSLILESASTNQTSMYLCASSGDKGMRTGELFFGEGSRLTVL.

The chain employs TRBV20-1 and TRBJ2-5, with 12 positions matching TRBD1. Looked up from germline, CDR1 is DFQATT and CDR2 is SNEGSKA (reference sequence). The CDR3 covers 17 residues. With V trimmed by 4 bases and J by 5 bases, 14 bases remained unmatched. The CDR3 region has the DNA TGCAGTGCTACCGGATCCCCCGGGACAGGGGGCGGCGAGACCCAGTACTTC. It translates to CSATGSPGTGGGETQYF.

This clonotype was seen a handful of times. The rearrangement uses TRBV2 and TRBJ2-7, with 11 nucleotides matching TRBD2. Germline-derived CDR1 and CDR2 are SNHLY and FYNNEI. The V and J ends lost 6 bases and 4 bases, in that order; junction bases with no gene match: 8. The length of the CDR3 is 15 residues. CDR3 DNA sequence: TGTGCCAGCAGGCAGACTAGCGGGGAGCTATACGAGCAGTACTTC. It encodes CASRQTSGELYEQYF.

The rearrangement links TRBV7-3 to TRBJ2-2; D call uncertain. This CDR3 is 13 amino acids long. V lost 5 bases and J lost 6, with 10 bases in between. Germline CDR1 and CDR2: SGHTA and FQGTGA. The CDR3 region is CASSTRSAGELFF. DNA for the CDR3: TGTGCCAGCAGCACCCGTTCGGCCGGGGAGCTGTTTTTT. Variable domain in full (rest from reference TRBV7-3 and TRBJ2-2): GAGVSQTPSNKVTEKGKYVELRCDPISGHTALYWYRQSLGQGPEFLIYFQGTGAADDSGLPNDRFFAVRPEGSVSTLKIQRTERGDSAVYLCASSTRSAGELFFGEGSRLTVL.

The table lists this clonotype with a few counts. The V call is TRBV28, the J call TRBJ1-5; 7 positions match TRBD1. V lost 1 base and J lost 4; bases outside the gene matches: 4. This CDR3 is 15 amino acids long. CDR1 is MDHEN and CDR2 is SYDVKM in the germline V gene. The CDR3 nucleotides are TGTGCCAGCAGTTTATCAGGGGGGTTAAATCAGCCCCAGCATTTT. Its protein product is CASSLSGGLNQPQHF.

This rearrangement joins TRBV28 to TRBJ1-2; maybe TRBD1 (5 bases). V lost 6 bases and J lost 3, with 14 bases in between. The germline V gene encodes CDR1 MDHEN and CDR2 SYDVKM. The CDR3 has 14 amino acids. The CDR3 region is CASRVGEEDYGYTF. The CDR3 DNA is TGTGCCAGCAGGGTGGGGGAAGAGGACTATGGCTACACCTTC.

This chain links TRBV6-1 with TRBJ2-2, with TRBD2 identical over 8 bases. Trimming took 5 bases from V and 5 from J; bases not matched to a gene: 7. The CDR3 runs to 15 residues. Germline V CDR1 and CDR2: MNHNS, SASEGT. Written as DNA, the CDR3 is TGTGCCAGCAGTCCAGGCGGGAGGAGTACCGGGGAGCTGTTTTTT. Translation gives CASSPGGRSTGELFF.

CDR3 sequence: CASSLRPLTGYEQYF. The DNA of the CDR3 is TGTGCCAGCAGCTTAAGGCCTCTTACGGGGTACGAGCAGTACTTC. The chain links TRBV7-8 to TRBJ2-7; TRBD2 is a possible D gene (5 bases). Trimming removed 2 bases from V and 4 bases from J, with 15 bases in between. Germline loops: CDR1 SGHVS, CDR2 FQNEAQ. The CDR3 length is 15 residues.

The chain recombines TRBV7-9 with TRBJ1-2; TRBD1 aligns across 9 bases. Per germline, CDR1 SEHNR and CDR2 FQNEAQ (reference sequence). J was trimmed by 3 bases and V by 5 bases; bases with no gene match: 1. The CDR3 consists of 13 residues. The chain's CDR3 is CASSGDRDYGYTF. In nucleotides, the CDR3 is TGTGCCAGCAGCGGGGACAGGGACTATGGCTACACCTTC.

The rearrangement joins TRBV7-9 to TRBJ2-3; D not resolved. The CDR3 sequence is 15 residues long. Per the germline V gene, CDR1 is SEHNR and CDR2 is FQNEAQ (reference sequence). The V gene lost 5 bases and the J gene lost 1 base, with 13 bases spanning the gap. CDR3: CASSRNSPRTDTQYF. The CDR3 DNA sequence: TGTGCCAGCAGCCGAAATTCACCTCGCACAGATACGCAGTATTTT. Full variable domain (remainder filled in from reference TRBV7-9 and TRBJ2-3): DTGVSQNPRHKITKRGQNVTFRCDPISEHNRLYWYRQTLGQGPEFLTYFQNEAQLEKSRLLSDRFSAERPKGSFSTLEIQRTEQGDSAMYLCASSRNSPRTDTQYFGPGTRLTVL.

This clonotype was seen only once. The rearrangement uses TRBV20-1 and TRBJ2-1, with D perhaps matching TRBD1 or TRBD2 (5 bases each). The CDR3 runs to 16 residues. The V gene's germline CDR1 is DFQATT and CDR2 SNEGSKA (reference sequence). V shed 3 bases and J shed 3 bases, with 18 bases lying between them. The CDR3 is CSASGTATIVYNEQFF. For the CDR3, the DNA is TGCAGTGCTAGCGGGACGGCTACCATCGTCTACAATGAGCAGTTCTTC.

The chain links TRBV24-1 to TRBJ2-2, with 7 bases identical to TRBD2. This CDR3 has 15 amino acids. CDR1 KGHDR and CDR2 SFDVKD come from the germline V gene. Trimming cost V 7 bases and J 1 base; bases outside gene matches: 5. The CDR3 sequence is CATSGGRENTGELFF. In DNA, the CDR3 is TGTGCCACCAGCGGCGGGAGAGAGAACACCGGGGAGCTGTTTTTT.

V usage is TRBV28 and J usage is TRBJ1-5, with D perhaps TRBD1 (6 bases). The CDR3 length is 15 residues. Trimming removed 3 bases at V and 5 bases at J, with 14 bases between. CDR1 MDHEN and CDR2 SYDVKM come from the germline V gene. CDR3 protein: CASSFIKGGHQPQHF. Here the CDR3 DNA reads TGTGCCAGCAGTTTTATTAAGGGGGGCCATCAGCCCCAGCATTTT.

This clonotype appeared a few times. The chain is built from TRBV24-1 and TRBJ1-1; 11 positions agree with TRBD1. The V gene end was trimmed by 10 bases and the J gene end by 4 bases; junction bases not matched to a gene: 1. Germline V gene sequence: CDR1 KGHDR, CDR2 SFDVKD. CDR3 length: 12 residues. As DNA, the CDR3 is TGTGCCACTGGGACAGGGGGCACTGAAGCTTTCTTT. The encoded protein is CATGTGGTEAFF.